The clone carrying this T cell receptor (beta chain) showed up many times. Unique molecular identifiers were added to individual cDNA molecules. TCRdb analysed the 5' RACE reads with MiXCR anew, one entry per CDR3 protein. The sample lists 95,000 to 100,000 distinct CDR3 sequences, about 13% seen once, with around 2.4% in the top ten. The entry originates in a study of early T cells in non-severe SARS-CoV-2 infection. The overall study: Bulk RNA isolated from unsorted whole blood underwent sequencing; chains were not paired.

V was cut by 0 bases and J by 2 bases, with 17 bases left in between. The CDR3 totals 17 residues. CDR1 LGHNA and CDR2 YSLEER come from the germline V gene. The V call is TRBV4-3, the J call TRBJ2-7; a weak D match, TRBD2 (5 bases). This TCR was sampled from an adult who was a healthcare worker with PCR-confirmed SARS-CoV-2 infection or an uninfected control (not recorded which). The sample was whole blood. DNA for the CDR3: TGCGCCAGCAGCCAAGAACTCGGGGTGGTTGGCCCCTACGAGCAGTACTTC. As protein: CASSQELGVVGPYEQYF.